This T cell receptor beta chain was identified in a study of high-grade serous ovarian cancer treatment subgroups. Study information: Mean per sample: about 14,000 reads, 6,000 to 8,000 unique TCR beta rearrangements. Findings and limits, study-wide: TCR relatedness rose with neoantigen level and trended with mutation load. Without spatial data, bulk sequencing limits insight into HGSC tumor diversity.

Tumor tissue was taken before any definitive surgery or chemotherapy was given. Sequencing was performed with immunoSEQ multiplex PCR; in TCRdb, only in-frame clones are kept and a portion is missing. Of nearly 8,000 clones listed, approximately 78% are singletons. In regard to this clone: No antigen is known for it.

Germline V gives CDR1 SGDLS, CDR2 YYNGEE. The CDR3 has 14 residues. After removal of 2 bases from V and 4 bases from J, the junction contained 4 bases not matched to a gene. The TCR sequence derives from a human donor with high-grade serous ovarian cancer. Sequences were obtained from tumor tissue. The genes are TRBV9 and TRBJ2-3; 7 nucleotides agree with TRBD1. The CDR3 DNA is TGTGCCAGCAGCGTTCGACAGGGTGCAGATACGCAGTATTTT. Residues: CASSVRQGADTQYF.